A single sample is the source of the 21 T cell receptor beta chains below, sequenced in a study of T cell responses to AZD1222 COVID-19 vaccine. Generated by immunoSEQ multiplex PCR, the TCRdb table keeps only in-frame clones and is missing some. The repertoire holds around 120,000 clones, with 88% as singletons. The sequences come from peripheral blood, collected on day 0 of AZD1222 vaccination. Receptors originate from an adult in good health.

V and J are TRBV14 and TRBJ2-1; 9 bases map to TRBD2. CDR1 is SGHDN and CDR2 is FVKESK in the germline V gene. Trimming at V came to 4 bases and at J to 8 bases, leaving 6 bases not matched to a gene. This CDR3 has 14 amino acids. The CDR3 protein is CASSPLAGRDEQFF. The DNA for the CDR3 is TGTGCCAGCAGCCCCCTAGCGGGGCGGGATGAGCAGTTCTTC.

The chain links TRBV7-2 to TRBJ1-2; 8 nucleotides agree with TRBD1. The CDR3 has 16 amino acids. Germline V lookup: CDR1 SGHTA, CDR2 FQGNSA. With V trimmed by 3 bases and J by 4 bases, 10 bases remained unmatched. The CDR3 protein is CASSFYGQGGVYGYTF. The CDR3 nucleotides are TGTGCCAGCAGCTTCTACGGACAGGGTGGGGTCTATGGCTACACCTTC. The full variable domain, completed using reference TRBV7-2 and TRBJ1-2, is GAGVSQSPSNKVTEKGKDVELRCDPISGHTALYWYRQSLGQGLEFLIYFQGNSAPDKSGLPSDRFSAERTGGSVSTLTIQRTQQEDSAVYLCASSFYGQGGVYGYTFGSGTRLTVV.

This rearrangement joins TRBV12-5 to TRBJ1-4; 7 nucleotides match TRBD1. J gave up 3 bases and V 5 bases, and 9 bases lay outside the gene matches. CDR1 is LGHNT, CDR2 FRNRAP, per germline. The CDR3 is 16 residues long. The DNA for the CDR3 is TGTGCTAGTGGTGATTTACAGGGGCCCTCTAATGAAAAACTGTTTTTT. Translated, it gives CASGDLQGPSNEKLFF. Drawing the rest from reference TRBV12-5 and TRBJ1-4, the complete variable domain is DARVTQTPRHKVTEMGQEVTMRCQPILGHNTVFWYRQTMMQGLELLAYFRNRAPLDDSGMPKDRFSAEMPDATLATLKIQPSEPRDSAVYFCASGDLQGPSNEKLFFGSGTQLSVL.

The rearrangement links TRBV5-1 to TRBJ1-4; a weak D match, TRBD1 (5 bases). V was pared by 1 base and J by 5 bases, with 9 bases between. Germline lookup yields CDR1 SGHRS and CDR2 YFSETQ. The CDR3 contains 14 residues. In nucleotides, the CDR3 is TGCGCCAGCAGCTTGTCGGGGGTAAATGAAAAACTGTTTTTT. Translated, it gives CASSLSGVNEKLFF.

J is TRBJ2-5 and V is TRBV11-2; D unresolved. This CDR3 comprises 14 residues. Germline assignment: CDR1 SGHAT and CDR2 FQNNGV. Trimming removed 1 base at V and 5 bases at J, with 11 bases between. In DNA form, the CDR3 reads TGTGCCAGCAGCTTAGGAACGGGCTGGGAGACCCAGTACTTC. It specifies CASSLGTGWETQYF.

V and J are TRBV4-2 and TRBJ2-2; D gene unclear. The CDR3 is 12 residues long. CDR1 is LGHNA and CDR2 is YNFKEQ in the germline V gene. V lost 3 bases to trimming and J lost 7 bases, with 6 bases between them. This chain's CDR3 is CASSHQSGELFF. Written as DNA, the CDR3 is TGTGCCAGCAGCCACCAAAGCGGGGAGCTGTTTTTT.

V and J are TRBV28 and TRBJ1-2; D perhaps matches TRBD1 (6 bases). Trimming cost V 5 bases and J 4 bases, with 11 bases left between them. Germline CDR1 is MDHEN and CDR2 is SYDVKM. The CDR3 is made up of 13 amino acids. The CDR3 coding sequence is TGTGCCAGCAGTGACAGGAACTCCTATGGCTACACCTTC. Translated: CASSDRNSYGYTF.

This clone was detected only a few times. The V call is TRBV7-9, the J call TRBJ1-5; 7 bases are shared with TRBD1. Germline V gives CDR1 SEHNR, CDR2 FQNEAQ (reference sequence). Trimming took 4 bases from V and 0 from J; bases not matched to a gene: 12. This CDR3 region has 18 residues. Here the CDR3 reads CASSSPRDRPYSNQPQHF. For the CDR3, the DNA is TGTGCCAGCAGCTCCCCCCGGGACAGACCTTATAGCAATCAGCCCCAGCATTTT.

The chain is built from TRBV2 and TRBJ2-7; 9 bases align to TRBD2. The V gene end was trimmed by 2 bases and the J gene end by 3 bases; junction bases not matched to a gene: 8. Germline CDR1 and CDR2: SNHLY and FYNNEI. This CDR3 comprises 16 residues. The CDR3 nucleotides read TGTGCCAGCAGTGAAAGGAGGTCTAGCGGGGTCTACGAGCAGTACTTC. This translates into CASSERRSSGVYEQYF.

This clone has only one observation. The chain is built from TRBV7-2 and TRBJ2-3; D remains ambiguous. The V gene lost 2 bases and the J gene lost 0 bases, with 15 bases spanning the gap. The CDR3 is 17 residues long. Germline loops: CDR1 SGHTA, CDR2 FQGNSA. The CDR3 DNA follows: TGTGCCAGCAGCTTATTCCCTCCTCCCTCTAGCACAGATACGCAGTATTTT. Translated: CASSLFPPPSSTDTQYF.

The V gene is TRBV10-3, the J gene TRBJ2-4; 8 positions agree with TRBD2. The CDR3 consists of 16 residues. With 3 bases clipped from V and 1 base from J, the junction kept 5 bases outside the gene matches. Per germline, CDR1 ENHRY and CDR2 SYGVKD. The CDR3 sequence: CAISEFAGGAKNIQYF. Written as DNA, the CDR3 is TGTGCCATCAGTGAATTCGCGGGGGGTGCCAAAAACATTCAGTACTTC.

The J gene is TRBJ1-4, the V gene TRBV6-5; unclear D gene. The CDR3 has 12 amino acids. Deletions cut 2 bases from V and 11 bases from J, with 9 bases between. The germline CDR1 and CDR2 sequences are MNHEY and SVGAGI. The CDR3, as DNA: TGTGCCAGCAGTTACGGAGGAGAGAAACTGTTTTTT. It translates to CASSYGGEKLFF.

The CDR3 DNA follows: TGCAGCGTTTCTGGGACAGGGGGAAAGGGCAATCAGCCCCAGCATTTT. Encoded protein: CSVSGTGGKGNQPQHF. The chain carries TRBV29-1 and TRBJ1-5, with 11 bases that match TRBD1. Trimming cost V 5 bases and J 2 bases; bases outside gene matches: 8. There are 16 residues in the CDR3. Per the germline V gene, CDR1 is SQVTM and CDR2 is ANQGSEA.

This sequence joins TRBV7-6 and TRBJ1-5; no clear D gene. CDR1 and CDR2 (germline): SGHVS, FNYEAQ. This CDR3 comprises 14 residues. With 5 bases removed from V and 4 bases from J, the gap between germline ends came to 12 bases. The CDR3 DNA reads as TGTGCCAGCAGCCCCAATCCGGTTAATCAGCCCCAGCATTTT. Protein sequence: CASSPNPVNQPQHF.

The gene calls are TRBV5-1 and TRBJ1-3; 11 nucleotides match TRBD1. The germline V gene encodes CDR1 SGHRS and CDR2 YFSETQ. Germline trimming cut 4 bases from V and 8 bases from J; bases unmatched to any gene: 5. The CDR3 extends over 14 amino acids. DNA for the CDR3: TGCGCCAGCAGCCCGGGACAGGGGGGATACACCATATATTTT. Amino acids: CASSPGQGGYTIYF.

This clone was counted once. The V and J genes are TRBV11-3 and TRBJ1-5; no clear D. CDR1 SGHNT and CDR2 YENEEA come from the germline V gene. The CDR3 has 16 amino acids. V lost 5 bases to trimming and J lost 6 bases, with 20 bases between them. CDR3 loop: CASSLTADRWPQPQHF. DNA of the CDR3: TGTGCCAGCAGCCTAACCGCGGATCGGTGGCCTCAGCCCCAGCATTTT. Using reference TRBV11-3 and TRBJ1-5 for the parts outside the CDR3, the full variable domain is EAGVVQSPRYKIIEKKQPVAFWCNPISGHNTLYWYLQNLGQGPELLIRYENEEAVDDSQLPKDRFSAERLKGVDSTLKIQPAELGDSAVYLCASSLTADRWPQPQHFGDGTRLSIL.

This clone was observed a single time. V is TRBV13 and J is TRBJ1-1; D is ambiguous. Deletions cut 9 bases from V and 3 bases from J, with 17 bases between. Per the germline V gene, CDR1 is PRHDT and CDR2 is FYEKMQ (reference sequence). This CDR3 comprises 14 residues. The CDR3 DNA reads TGTGCCAGTCATTCGAGGCGGGAGGACACTGAAGCTTTCTTT. The encoded protein is CASHSRREDTEAFF.

V is TRBV6-5 and J is TRBJ1-1; 8 bases match TRBD1. This CDR3 spans 15 amino acids. Germline V lookup: CDR1 MNHEY, CDR2 SVGAGI. The trim removed 6 bases at V and 0 bases at J, leaving 6 bases unmatched. The CDR3 DNA sequence: TGTGCCAGCAGCCGGACAGGGCTAATGAACACTGAAGCTTTCTTT. Translating gives CASSRTGLMNTEAFF.

The chain recombines TRBV6-2 or TRBV6-3 with TRBJ2-3, with 9 bases fitting TRBD2. After removal of 2 bases from V and 4 bases from J, the junction contained 10 bases not matched to a gene. Germline V gene data show CDR1 as MNHEY and CDR2 as SVGEGT. The CDR3 is 17 residues long. This chain's CDR3 is CASSYGAGGPRSDTQYF. The CDR3 DNA follows: TGTGCCAGCAGTTACGGTGCGGGGGGGCCAAGGTCAGATACGCAGTATTTT.

This clone has more than one count but fewer than ten. J is TRBJ2-7 and V is TRBV25-1, with D hard to call. The CDR3 is made up of 13 amino acids. Germline-derived CDR1 and CDR2 are MGHDK and SYGVNS. Trimming shortened V by 5 bases and J by 9 bases, and 17 bases separated the two germline ends. CDR3 loop: CASSRSGDARQYF. CDR3 nucleotides: TGTGCCAGCAGTCGATCAGGAGACGCTCGGCAGTACTTC.

This chain links TRBV7-2 with TRBJ2-7; no clear D. The V end lost 2 bases, the J end lost 3 bases, and 5 bases lay between the germline ends. This CDR3 region has 12 residues. Germline CDR1 is SGHTA and CDR2 is FQGNSA. The CDR3: CASSLTLYEQYF. CDR3 DNA sequence: TGTGCCAGCAGCTTAACCCTCTACGAGCAGTACTTC.